These T cell receptor beta chains were read from a single sample in a study of regulatory T cells in long-lasting Graves disease. Via MiXCR, TCRdb re-called the multiplex PCR reads, giving one row per CDR3 protein. The table records around 470,000 distinct CDR3 sequences, approximately 15% of them present only once. These records were also assigned to another study, of T cells in Graves' hyperthyroidism and ophthalmopathy.

This specimen consisted of peripheral blood mononuclear cells (PBMCs), obtained at new diagnosis, from a patient treated with antithyroid drugs. Receptors originate from a woman in her fifties or sixties with Graves disease. Each CDR3 is given with its conserved first and last residue. A D gene is named only where the DNA matches it firmly. Only some rows state a clone size, as once, few, many or a class for expanded clones.

J: TRBJ2-3
V: TRBV6-2/TRBV6-3
D: TRBD2
size: many
CDR3: CASSYGLAGDPDTQYF
DNA: TGTGCCAGCAGCTACGGACTAGCGGGAGACCCAGATACGCAGTATTTT

J: TRBJ2-2
V: TRBV2
D: .
size: many
CDR3: CASNRDIANTGELFF
DNA: TGTGCCAGCAACCGGGACATTGCGAACACCGGGGAGCTGTTTTTT

J: TRBJ2-3
V: TRBV20-1
D: TRBD2
size: many
CDR3: CSARGLAGGSSDTQYF
DNA: TGCAGTGCTAGGGGACTAGCGGGAGGTAGCTCAGATACGCAGTATTTT

J: TRBJ2-1
V: TRBV28
D: .
size: many
CDR3: CASSPNHWGSSYNEQFF
DNA: TGTGCCAGCAGTCCTAACCACTGGGGGAGCTCCTACAATGAGCAGTTCTTC

J: TRBJ1-6
V: TRBV12-3/TRBV12-4
D: TRBD1
size: many
CDR3: CASSFRQGNSPLHF
DNA: TGTGCCAGCAGTTTCCGACAGGGTAATTCACCCCTCCACTTT

J: TRBJ2-7
V: TRBV28
D: TRBD2
size: many
CDR3: CASSKGGAGGIYEQYF
DNA: TGTGCCAGCAGTAAAGGGGGAGCGGGAGGCATCTACGAGCAGTACTTC

J: TRBJ2-2
V: TRBV7-3
D: TRBD2
size: many
CDR3: CASSSTSGSHTGELFF
DNA: TGTGCCAGCAGCTCGACTAGCGGGAGTCACACCGGGGAGCTGTTTTTT

J: TRBJ2-7
V: TRBV2
D: TRBD2
size: few
CDR3: CASSGPLAGNSYEQYF
DNA: TGTGCCAGCAGTGGCCCACTAGCGGGAAACTCCTACGAGCAGTACTTC

J: TRBJ1-2
V: TRBV30
D: .
size: once
CDR3: CAWRDSYGYTF
DNA: TGTGCCTGGAGGGACAGCTATGGCTACACCTTC

J: TRBJ2-3
V: TRBV4-1
D: TRBD2
size: once
CDR3: CASSTLAGVNTQYF
DNA: TGCGCCAGCAGCACCCTAGCGGGAGTCAATACGCAGTATTTT

J: TRBJ2-1
V: TRBV5-1
D: TRBD2
size: few
CDR3: CASSLSRTSGYNEQFF
DNA: TGCGCCAGCAGCTTATCCCGGACTAGCGGCTACAATGAGCAGTTCTTC

J: TRBJ1-2
V: TRBV3-1
D: .
size: few
CDR3: CASSHSSNYGYTF
DNA: TGTGCCAGCAGCCATTCCAGCAACTATGGCTACACCTTC

J: TRBJ2-2
V: TRBV10-3
D: TRBD1
size: many
CDR3: CAISPGTGAAGELFF
DNA: TGTGCCATCAGTCCCGGGACAGGGGCCGCCGGGGAGCTGTTTTTT

J: TRBJ2-3
V: TRBV11-2
D: .
size: many
CDR3: CASSLVGRPGYF
DNA: TGTGCCAGCAGCTTAGTGGGGCGGCCGGGGTATTTT

J: TRBJ1-1
V: TRBV6-1
D: .
size: .
CDR3: CASTDKGVNTEAFF
DNA: TGTGCCAGCACCGATAAAGGGGTGAACACTGAAGCTTTCTTT

J: TRBJ2-7
V: TRBV7-2
D: .
size: many
CDR3: CASSRGGGYEQYF
DNA: TGTGCCAGCAGCAGGGGTGGAGGGTACGAGCAGTACTTC

J: TRBJ1-3
V: TRBV25-1
D: TRBD1
size: many
CDR3: CASSFVGTGSGNTIYF
DNA: TGTGCCAGCAGTTTCGTCGGGACAGGGTCTGGAAACACCATATATTTT

J: TRBJ2-7
V: TRBV2
D: .
size: many
CDR3: CASTRGYEQYF
DNA: TGTGCCAGCACGCGGGGCTACGAGCAGTACTTC

J: TRBJ1-4
V: TRBV6-1
D: TRBD1
size: few
CDR3: CASSTLSRTGENEKLFF
DNA: TGTGCCAGCAGTACCCTATCGAGGACAGGAGAAAATGAAAAACTGTTTTTT

J: TRBJ2-7
V: TRBV19
D: TRBD1
size: .
CDR3: CASSADRGIDYEQYF
DNA: TGTGCCAGCTCAGCGGACAGGGGGATTGACTACGAGCAGTACTTC

J: TRBJ2-7
V: TRBV5-5
D: TRBD2
size: many
CDR3: CASSPGGGGPGQYF
DNA: TGTGCCAGCAGTCCGGGGGGGGGTGGACCCGGACAGTACTTC

J: TRBJ2-2
V: TRBV3-1
D: TRBD1
size: .
CDR3: CASSQGTGTGELFF
DNA: TGTGCCAGCAGCCAAGGGACAGGGACCGGGGAGCTGTTTTTT

J: TRBJ1-1
V: TRBV10-1
D: .
size: many
CDR3: CASSEQTGPGSEAFF
DNA: TGCGCCAGCAGTGAACAGACAGGCCCGGGGTCTGAAGCTTTCTTT

J: TRBJ1-2
V: TRBV7-9
D: .
size: .
CDR3: CASSLGGQAYGYTF
DNA: TGTGCCAGCAGCTTAGGAGGGCAGGCCTATGGCTACACCTTC

J: TRBJ2-7
V: TRBV6-2/TRBV6-3
D: .
size: many
CDR3: CASSYLGRYEQYF
DNA: TGTGCCAGCAGTTATTTGGGGCGCTACGAGCAGTACTTC